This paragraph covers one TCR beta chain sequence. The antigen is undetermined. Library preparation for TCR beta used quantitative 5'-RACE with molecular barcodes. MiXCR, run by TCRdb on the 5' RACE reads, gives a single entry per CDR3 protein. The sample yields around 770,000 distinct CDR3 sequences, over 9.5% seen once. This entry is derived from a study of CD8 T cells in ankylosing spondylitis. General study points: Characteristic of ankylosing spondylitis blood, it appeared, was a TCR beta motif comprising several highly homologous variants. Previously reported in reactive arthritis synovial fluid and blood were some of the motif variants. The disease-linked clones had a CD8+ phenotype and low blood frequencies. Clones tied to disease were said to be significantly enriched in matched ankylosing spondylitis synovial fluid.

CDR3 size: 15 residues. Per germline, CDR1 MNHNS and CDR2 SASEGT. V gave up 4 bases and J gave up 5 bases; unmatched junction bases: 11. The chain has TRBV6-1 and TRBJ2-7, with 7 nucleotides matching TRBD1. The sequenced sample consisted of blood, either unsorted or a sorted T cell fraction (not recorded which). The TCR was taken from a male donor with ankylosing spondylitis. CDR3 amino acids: CASSVTGTVIHEQYF. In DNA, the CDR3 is TGTGCCAGCAGTGTCACCGGGACAGTTATCCACGAGCAGTACTTC.